Below, one T cell receptor beta chain is given with its context. CDR1 is SGHAT, CDR2 FQNNGV, per germline. Trimming shortened V by 1 base and J by 6 bases, and 7 bases separated the two germline ends. The CDR3 is 14 amino acids. Deep sequencing aimed at 1 in 200,000 to 1 in 1 million T cells' resolution. Sequencing used immunoSEQ multiplex PCR; TCRdb keeps in-frame clones, though not all of them. The sample has about 140,000 clones, 70% to 85% seen once; the top ten hold about 27%. This record belongs to a study of cytotoxic CD8 clonotypes in ibrutinib-treated CLL. Across the whole study: Mean per-sample yields comprised roughly 260,000 productive templates and fewer than 95,000 productive rearrangements.

This rearrangement joins TRBV11-2 to TRBJ1-6; perhaps TRBD1 as D (5 bases). The receptor was derived from a human donor with chronic lymphocytic leukemia. The source was PBMCs, collected after 12 months of ibrutinib treatment. CDR3 protein: CASSLGQLNSPLHF. CDR3 sequence (DNA): TGTGCCAGCAGCTTAGGACAGCTTAATTCACCCCTCCACTTT.